A selection of T cell receptor beta chains follows, all from one sample in a study of T-cell memory formation after mild COVID-19. TCRdb processed the 5' RACE reads anew with MiXCR; each CDR3 protein has one entry. This sample has approximately 500,000 distinct CDR3 sequences, with about 23% found just once. Sequencing used PBMCs or a T cell subset sorted from them (not recorded which). The receptors shown here come from an adult woman who had mild COVID-19 (a few samples of this study predate the infection). Cell type and time point are not known. Each CDR3 is given with its conserved first and last residue. Fields, in order: V gene, D gene, clone size, J gene, CDR3 protein, CDR3 DNA. The D gene is left open where the match is weak. The size entry is marked missing in some rows and otherwise reads once, few, many or a size class.

v_call: TRBV2
d_call: -
clone_size: -
j_call: TRBJ1-2
cdr3_aa: CASRRQVLEGFGYTF
cdr3_nt: TGTGCCAGCAGACGACAGGTCCTCGAGGGGTTTGGCTACACCTTC

v_call: TRBV12-3/TRBV12-4
d_call: -
clone_size: -
j_call: TRBJ1-6
cdr3_aa: CASGNVGSPLHF
cdr3_nt: TGTGCCAGCGGCAACGTGGGTTCACCCCTCCACTTT

v_call: TRBV5-4
d_call: TRBD2
clone_size: -
j_call: TRBJ2-3
cdr3_aa: CASSGRTRHTDTQYF
cdr3_nt: TGTGCCAGCAGCGGGCGGACTAGACACACAGATACGCAGTATTTT

v_call: TRBV5-6
d_call: -
clone_size: few
j_call: TRBJ2-1
cdr3_aa: CASNLAGENEQFF
cdr3_nt: TGTGCCAGCAACTTGGCAGGGGAGAATGAGCAGTTCTTC

v_call: TRBV9
d_call: -
clone_size: -
j_call: TRBJ1-5
cdr3_aa: CASSVDSLSNQPQHF
cdr3_nt: TGTGCCAGCAGCGTAGACAGCCTTAGCAATCAGCCCCAGCATTTT

v_call: TRBV10-3
d_call: -
clone_size: many
j_call: TRBJ2-3
cdr3_aa: CAISEGVSYTDTQYF
cdr3_nt: TGTGCCATCAGTGAGGGAGTCAGCTACACAGATACGCAGTATTTT

v_call: TRBV18
d_call: TRBD2
clone_size: -
j_call: TRBJ2-7
cdr3_aa: CASSPSPSGHSYEQYF
cdr3_nt: TGTGCCAGCTCACCCAGCCCTAGCGGCCACTCCTACGAGCAGTACTTC

v_call: TRBV5-1
d_call: -
clone_size: few
j_call: TRBJ2-5
cdr3_aa: CASSLAYRDTEGQGTQYF
cdr3_nt: TGCGCCAGCAGCTTGGCATACCGTGACACGGAGGGCCAGGGGACCCAGTACTTC

v_call: TRBV28
d_call: -
clone_size: -
j_call: TRBJ2-7
cdr3_aa: CASSFRGPMSNEQYF
cdr3_nt: TGTGCCAGCAGTTTCCGGGGGCCGATGAGCAACGAGCAGTACTTC

v_call: TRBV3-1
d_call: -
clone_size: -
j_call: TRBJ2-1
cdr3_aa: CASSQDGGYEQFF
cdr3_nt: TGTGCCAGCAGCCAAGATGGGGGGTATGAGCAGTTCTTC

v_call: TRBV3-1
d_call: -
clone_size: -
j_call: TRBJ2-7
cdr3_aa: CASSQTRGAYEQYF
cdr3_nt: TGTGCCAGCAGCCAAACGAGGGGCGCCTACGAGCAGTACTTC

v_call: TRBV7-9
d_call: -
clone_size: -
j_call: TRBJ2-1
cdr3_aa: CASSPNKLGSYNEQFF
cdr3_nt: TGTGCCAGCAGCCCGAATAAATTAGGCAGCTACAATGAGCAGTTCTTC

v_call: TRBV4-2
d_call: -
clone_size: few
j_call: TRBJ2-3
cdr3_aa: CASSQLQVQTDTQYF
cdr3_nt: TGTGCCAGCAGCCAACTCCAGGTCCAAACAGATACGCAGTATTTT